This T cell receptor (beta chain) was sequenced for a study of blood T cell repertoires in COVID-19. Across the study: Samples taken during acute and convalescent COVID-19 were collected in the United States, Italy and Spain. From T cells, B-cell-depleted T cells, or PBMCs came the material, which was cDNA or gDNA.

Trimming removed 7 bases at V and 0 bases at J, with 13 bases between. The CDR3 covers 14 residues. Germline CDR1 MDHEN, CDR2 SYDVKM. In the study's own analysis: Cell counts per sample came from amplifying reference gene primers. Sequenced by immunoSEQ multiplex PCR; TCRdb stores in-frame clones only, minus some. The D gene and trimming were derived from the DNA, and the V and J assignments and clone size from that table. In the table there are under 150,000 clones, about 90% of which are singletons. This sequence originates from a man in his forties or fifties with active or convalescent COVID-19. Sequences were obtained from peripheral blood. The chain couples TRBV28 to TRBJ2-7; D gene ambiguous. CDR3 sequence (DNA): TGTGCCAGCACGAGGTCTCCCTCCTCCTACGAGCAGTACTTC. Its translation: CASTRSPSSYEQYF.